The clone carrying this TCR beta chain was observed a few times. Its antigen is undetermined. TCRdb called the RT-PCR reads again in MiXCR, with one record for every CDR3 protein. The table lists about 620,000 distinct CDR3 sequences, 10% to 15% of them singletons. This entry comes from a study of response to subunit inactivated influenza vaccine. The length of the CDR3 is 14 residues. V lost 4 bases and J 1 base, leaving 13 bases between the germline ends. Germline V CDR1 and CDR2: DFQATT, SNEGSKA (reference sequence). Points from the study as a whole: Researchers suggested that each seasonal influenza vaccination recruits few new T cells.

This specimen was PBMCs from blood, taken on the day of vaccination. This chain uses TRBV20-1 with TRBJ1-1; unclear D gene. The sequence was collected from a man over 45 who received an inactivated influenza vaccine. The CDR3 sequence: CSAKKGRPNTEAFF. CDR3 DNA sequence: TGCAGTGCTAAAAAAGGACGGCCGAACACTGAAGCTTTCTTT.